This T cell receptor (beta chain) comes out of a study of CD8+CD57+ T cells in acquired aplastic anemia. Broader study findings: Overlapping CD8+ CDR3 repertoires of patients and controls contained some 30 shared sequences.

Patients chosen for sequencing had CD8+CD57+ cells that had expanded, as shown by flow cytometry. Each patient carried a diagnosis of severe acquired aplastic anemia. For this clonotype: The antigen remains undetermined.

TCR beta VDJ and CDR3 profiling used genomic DNA as template. One entry per CDR3 protein, called by TCRdb with MiXCR from the reads. This sample yields 150,000 to 200,000 distinct CDR3 sequences, of which 40% to 55% are seen a single time; approximately 2.9% belongs to the top ten. This receptor was identified in a human donor with aplastic anemia. Specimen: sorted CD4+, CD8+, or CD8+CD57+ T cells (not recorded which) from PBMCs.

The chain's CDR3 is CASSLSPPGQTTQETQYF. As DNA, the CDR3 is TGTGCCAGCAGCTTATCCCCCCCGGGACAGACAACCCAAGAGACCCAGTACTTC. V and J are TRBV7-6 and TRBJ2-5, with 7 bases fitting TRBD1. From germline, CDR1 is SGHVS and CDR2 FNYEAQ. The CDR3 runs 18 residues. V shed 2 bases, J shed 1 base, and the junction held 13 bases outside the gene matches.